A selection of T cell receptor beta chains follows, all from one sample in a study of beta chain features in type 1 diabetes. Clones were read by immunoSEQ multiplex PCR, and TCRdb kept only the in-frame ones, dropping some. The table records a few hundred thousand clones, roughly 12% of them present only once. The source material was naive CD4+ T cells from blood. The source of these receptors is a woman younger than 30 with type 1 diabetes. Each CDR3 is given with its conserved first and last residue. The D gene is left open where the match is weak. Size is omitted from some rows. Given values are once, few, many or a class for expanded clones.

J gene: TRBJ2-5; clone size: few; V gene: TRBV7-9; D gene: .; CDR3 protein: CASSLAGAGTSETQYF; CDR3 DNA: TGTGCCAGCAGCTTAGCGGGGGCGGGTACCTCGGAGACCCAGTACTTC
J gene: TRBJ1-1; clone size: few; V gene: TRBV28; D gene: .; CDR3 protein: CASSSPREWTEAFF; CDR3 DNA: TGTGCCAGCAGCTCTCCGAGGGAGTGGACTGAAGCTTTCTTT
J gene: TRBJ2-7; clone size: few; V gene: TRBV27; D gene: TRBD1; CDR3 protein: CASRGQGEREQYF; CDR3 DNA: TGTGCCAGCCGCGGACAGGGAGAACGCGAGCAGTACTTC
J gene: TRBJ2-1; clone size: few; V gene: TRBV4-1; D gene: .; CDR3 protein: CASSRLGEATYNEQFF; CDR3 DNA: TGCGCCAGCAGCCGGCTGGGGGAGGCAACCTACAATGAGCAGTTCTTC
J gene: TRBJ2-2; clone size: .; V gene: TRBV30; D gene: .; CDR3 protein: CAWSTWGSGTGELFF; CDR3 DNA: TGTGCCTGGAGTACCTGGGGCAGTGGCACCGGGGAGCTGTTTTTT
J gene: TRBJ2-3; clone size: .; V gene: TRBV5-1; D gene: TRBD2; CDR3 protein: CASSGTTSSTDTQYF; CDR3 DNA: TGCGCCAGCAGCGGTACGACTAGCTCCACAGATACGCAGTATTTT
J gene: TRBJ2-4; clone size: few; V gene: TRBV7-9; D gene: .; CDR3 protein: CASSWLGRANIQYF; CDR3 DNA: TGTGCCAGCAGCTGGCTTGGCAGGGCAAACATTCAGTACTTC
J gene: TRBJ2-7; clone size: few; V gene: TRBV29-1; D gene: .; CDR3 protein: CSVAGWRSGYEQYF; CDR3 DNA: TGCAGCGTTGCCGGGTGGCGGTCCGGCTACGAGCAGTACTTC
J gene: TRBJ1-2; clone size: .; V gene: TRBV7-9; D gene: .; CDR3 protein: CASSLDRAGDYGYTF; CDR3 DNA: TGTGCCAGCAGCCTAGATCGGGCAGGGGACTATGGCTACACCTTC
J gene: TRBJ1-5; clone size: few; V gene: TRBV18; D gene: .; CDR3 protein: CASSQQGLGVQPQHF; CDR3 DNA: TGTGCCAGCTCACAACAGGGTCTCGGAGTTCAGCCCCAGCATTTT
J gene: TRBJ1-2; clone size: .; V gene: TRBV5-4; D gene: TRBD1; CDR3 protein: CASSSIRQGRGYTF; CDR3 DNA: TGTGCCAGCAGCTCTATCAGACAGGGGAGAGGCTACACCTTC
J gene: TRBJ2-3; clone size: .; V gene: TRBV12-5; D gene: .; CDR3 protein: CASGFQSTDTQYF; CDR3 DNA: TGTGCTAGTGGTTTTCAGAGCACAGATACGCAGTATTTT
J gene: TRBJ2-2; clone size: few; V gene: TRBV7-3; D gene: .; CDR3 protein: CASSFDRGLNGELFF; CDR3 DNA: TGTGCCAGCAGCTTTGATCGGGGTCTCAACGGGGAGCTGTTTTTT
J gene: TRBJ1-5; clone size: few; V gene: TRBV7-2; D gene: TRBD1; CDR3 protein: CASSLTGGNQPQHF; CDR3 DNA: TGTGCCAGCAGCCTGACAGGGGGCAATCAGCCCCAGCATTTT
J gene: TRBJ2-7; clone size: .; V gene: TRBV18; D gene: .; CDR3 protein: CASSRQGGTVWEQYF; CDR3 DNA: TGTGCCAGCTCGCGACAAGGAGGTACTGTGTGGGAGCAGTACTTC
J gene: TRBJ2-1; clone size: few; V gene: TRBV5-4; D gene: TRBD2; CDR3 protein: CASSVSGRVYNEQFF; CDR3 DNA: TGTGCCAGCAGCGTTAGCGGGAGAGTCTACAATGAGCAGTTCTTC
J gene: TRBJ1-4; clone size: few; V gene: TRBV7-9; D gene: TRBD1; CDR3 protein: CASSQKGAGEKLFF; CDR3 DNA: TGTGCCAGCAGCCAAAAGGGGGCCGGTGAAAAACTGTTTTTT
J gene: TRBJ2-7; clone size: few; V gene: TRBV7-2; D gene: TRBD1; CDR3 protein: CASSSGGPYEQYF; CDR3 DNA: TGTGCCAGCAGCTCAGGGGGTCCCTACGAGCAGTACTTC
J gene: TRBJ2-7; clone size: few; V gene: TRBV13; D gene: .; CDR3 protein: CASSLLQQGTRTSEQYF; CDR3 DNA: TGTGCCAGCAGCTTACTCCAACAGGGAACTCGTACAAGCGAGCAGTACTTC
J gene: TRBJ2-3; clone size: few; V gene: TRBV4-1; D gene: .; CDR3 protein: CASSTARRTSTDTQYF; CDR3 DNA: TGCGCCAGCAGCACGGCAAGGAGGACGAGCACAGATACGCAGTATTTT
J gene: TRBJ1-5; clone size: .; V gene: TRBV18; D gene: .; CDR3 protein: CASSPQGNQPQHF; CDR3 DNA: TGTGCCAGCTCACCCCAGGGAAATCAGCCCCAGCATTTT
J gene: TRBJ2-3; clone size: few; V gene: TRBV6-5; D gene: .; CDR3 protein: CATRVGEGTDTQYF; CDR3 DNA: TGTGCCACCAGGGTAGGGGAAGGGACAGATACGCAGTATTTT
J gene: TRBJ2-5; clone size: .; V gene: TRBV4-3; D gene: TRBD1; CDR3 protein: CASSQSGQGGETQYF; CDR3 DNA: TGCGCCAGCAGCCAGTCGGGACAGGGTGGGGAGACCCAGTACTTC
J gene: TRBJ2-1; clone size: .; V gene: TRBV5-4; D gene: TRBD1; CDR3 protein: CASSFGTGGVYNEQFF; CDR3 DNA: TGTGCCAGCAGCTTTGGGACAGGTGGGGTCTACAATGAGCAGTTCTTC
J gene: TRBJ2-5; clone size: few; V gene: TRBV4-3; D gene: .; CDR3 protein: CASSPRVYETQYF; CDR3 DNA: TGCGCCAGCAGCCCCCGGGTTTACGAGACCCAGTACTTC
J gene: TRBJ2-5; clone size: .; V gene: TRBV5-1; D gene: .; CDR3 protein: CASSPASVETQYF; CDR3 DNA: TGCGCCAGCAGCCCGGCGAGCGTAGAGACCCAGTACTTC
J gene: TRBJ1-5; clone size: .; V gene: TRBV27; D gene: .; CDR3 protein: CASSATAWGSNQPQHF; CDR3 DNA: TGTGCCAGCAGCGCGACAGCATGGGGAAGCAATCAGCCCCAGCATTTT